This T cell receptor beta chain appears in the sequencing data of a study of T cells in Graves' hyperthyroidism and ophthalmopathy. General study points: Peripheral blood also featured most of the thyroid clonotypes expanded above 0.001.

Researchers amplified the TCR beta CDR3 regions from RNA transcripts. An initial round of RT-PCR targeting the TCR CDR3 relied on the HTBI primer set. TCRdb itself ran the multiplex PCR reads through MiXCR, one entry per CDR3 protein. The data contain some 300,000 distinct CDR3 sequences, approximately 19% of them seen just once; the ten biggest clones take up under 45%. Uncontrolled infection, other autoimmune disease, pregnancy or lactation disqualified patients from enrolment. Trimming removed 6 bases at V and 5 bases at J, with 13 bases between. CDR3 length: 13 residues. CDR1 and CDR2 (germline): LNHNV, YYDKDF (reference sequence). As concerns this clonotype: The antigen remains undetermined.

The rearrangement links TRBV15 to TRBJ1-1; no firm D call. This TCR derives from a man aged 50-60 years with Graves' ophthalmopathy. The sequenced sample consisted of blood. CDR3 sequence (DNA): TGTGCCACCAGGGAGGGATCGTGGACTGAAGCTTTCTTT. It is translated as CATREGSWTEAFF.